One TCR beta chain is described in this entry. Its antigen is unknown. This sample was taken from a study of graft-versus-host responses after intestinal transplantation. Study results and caveats: Early post-transplant declines in HvG were associated with peak levels of circulating GvH clones.

Profiling relied on immunoSEQ multiplex PCR, and the TCRdb table lists in-frame clones only, not all of them. The sample records 15,000 to 20,000 clones, roughly 80% being singletons. Once graft tissue had been processed, intraepithelial and lamina propria lymphocytes were released. The sample in question was ileum tissue, obtained around 580 days after intestinal transplantation. The origin of this receptor is a human patient who received an intestinal transplant, so some T cells may come from the graft donor.

Written as DNA, the CDR3 is TGTGCCAGCAGGGATTTCCCCGGGCCTAATCAGCCCCAGCATTTT. Amino acids: CASRDFPGPNQPQHF. The chain employs TRBV6-6 and TRBJ1-5; D is undetermined. Germline V gives CDR1 MNHNY, CDR2 SVGAGI (reference sequence). V lost 6 bases and J 4 bases, leaving 16 bases between the germline ends. The CDR3 has 15 amino acids.